The 4 T cell receptor beta chains presented below share a single source sample, sequenced in a study of cytomegalovirus exposure and HLA in healthy donors. This PCR relied on a set of 60 Vbeta primers and 13 Jbeta primers. Clones were read by immunoSEQ multiplex PCR, and TCRdb kept only the in-frame ones, dropping some. The sample records about 120,000 clones, approximately 79% being singletons. The sample taken for sequencing was PBMCs. The receptor set was obtained from a man aged 25-40 years in good health and CMV-seropositive.

A few counts support this clone. J is TRBJ2-5 and V is TRBV7-7; D may be TRBD2 (6 bases). Germline V lookup: CDR1 SSHAT, CDR2 FNYEAQ (reference sequence). The CDR3 runs to 14 residues. Trimming left V 1 base short and J 3 bases short, with 9 bases between. The CDR3 coding sequence is TGTGCCAGCAGCTTAGATTGGACTAAAGAGACCCAGTACTTC. This translates into CASSLDWTKETQYF.

This clone was seen only once. This chain joins TRBV9 and TRBJ2-3, with D possibly being TRBD2 (6 bases). This CDR3 is built from 15 residues. Germline V gene data show CDR1 as SGDLS and CDR2 as YYNGEE. V was cut by 4 bases and J by 4 bases, with 16 bases left in between. In DNA form, the CDR3 reads TGTGCCAGCAGCCTGAAGACTAGAGCTCCAGATACGCAGTATTTT. Protein: CASSLKTRAPDTQYF.

The chain employs TRBV5-1 and TRBJ2-5; D unclear. Germline CDR1 reads SGHRS; CDR2 reads YFSETQ. V dropped 0 bases and J dropped 2 bases, with 5 bases sitting between them. The CDR3 is 13 amino acids. The CDR3 bases are TGCGCCAGCAGCTTGGAAACTCAAGAGACCCAGTACTTC. Translation: CASSLETQETQYF.

The rearrangement uses TRBV2 and TRBJ1-2, with 7 bases aligning to TRBD1. V trimming: 6 bases; J trimming: 4 bases; junction bases outside the gene matches: 8. Germline values: CDR1 SNHLY, CDR2 FYNNEI. The CDR3 runs to 14 residues. The CDR3: CASRADRDSYGYTF. The CDR3 DNA sequence: TGTGCCAGCAGGGCCGACAGGGATAGCTATGGCTACACCTTC.